This TCR beta chain was identified during a study of vaccination effects on CD4 cells after COVID-19. Germline V gives CDR1 LNHDA, CDR2 SQIVND (reference sequence). The ends lost 11 bases at V and 1 base at J; junction bases unmatched: 7. This CDR3 is 14 amino acids long. About this clone itself: Its antigen is not known.

Viral peptide pools were used in the ViraFEST assay to expand antigen-specific CD4+ T cells, and sequencing came afterward. Subsequent to a culture period of around 10 days, CD4+ T cells were isolated. From March to December 2020, the person had a SARS-CoV-2 infection that was confirmed by PCR. Each well held some 2.2 million PBMC cultured with about 10 ug/ml peptides and 7.5 to 10 IU/ml IL-2. Overall study findings and caveats: Convalescents' spike-reactive clones after vaccination were mainly made up of new clones that the vaccine induced.

Method: immunoSEQ multiplex PCR; TCRdb's copy keeps in-frame clones and lacks some. The sample has some 38,000 clones, around 70% seen once; the top ten hold around 15%. V usage is TRBV19 and J usage is TRBJ1-5; 8 positions match TRBD1. The sequenced sample was CD4+ T cells from PBMCs cultured with HCoV-NL63 spike peptides, obtained before COVID-19 vaccination. The source is a human donor who had a prior SARS-CoV-2 infection. CDR3 nucleotides: TGTGCCGTTAAGGGGGACAGGAGCAATCAGCCCCAGCATTTT. Protein sequence: CAVKGDRSNQPQHF.